This T cell receptor (beta chain) appears in the sequencing data of a study of tumor-infiltrating lymphocytes in primary liver carcinoma. Findings and limits, study-wide: Just about 7-25% of leading clones were found in every one of five regions. Blood trailed tumors significantly in top-250-clone fraction (p = 0.039).

Starting material of 500 to 600 ng total RNA yielded TCR beta cDNA via a constant-region primer. Three-round nested multiplex PCR performed with slightly modified ARM-PCR produced the TCR beta libraries. The first two PCR rounds used TRBV1-TRBV30 forward primers with a C-beta reverse primer, roughly 11 cycles each. TCRdb analysed the multiplex PCR reads with MiXCR anew, one entry per CDR3 protein. The sample has more than 100,000 distinct CDR3 sequences, approximately 70% seen once. The CDR3 runs to 17 residues. J was trimmed by 1 base and V by 7 bases; bases with no gene match: 13. Looked up from germline, CDR1 is MDHEN and CDR2 is SYDVKM. The study co-extracted DNA and RNA from around 18-30 mg of unsorted bulk tissue. Enrolled patients were chronically infected with HBV and treatment-naive. This clonotype came up a few times. Its antigen is undetermined.

The sample taken for sequencing was liver tumor tissue from sampling region 1. As to subset: tumor region T1, superior pole. This chain joins TRBV28 and TRBJ1-2; TRBD1 matches 9 bases. The TCR sequence derives from a woman between 55 and 75 years old with primary liver carcinoma and hepatitis B virus infection. This CDR3 reads CASMGTTGGSYNYGYTF. The CDR3 DNA reads TGTGCCAGCATGGGGACAACAGGGGGCTCCTATAACTATGGCTACACCTTC.